A selection of T cell receptor beta chains follows, all from one sample in a study of cytomegalovirus exposure and HLA in healthy donors. The data were produced by immunoSEQ multiplex PCR, yet TCRdb's version contains in-frame clones alone and is incomplete. The sample lists around 110,000 clones; around three quarters were seen once. The sequenced sample consisted of PBMCs. All receptors derive from a man younger than 45 in good health and CMV-seropositive. CDR3s include the opening cysteine and the closing phenylalanine or tryptophan. D genes are given only for firm matches. Size is stated for part of the rows, as once, few or many counts, or as a class when the clone is expanded.

>few|TRBV7-6|TRBJ1-4|TRBD1
TGTGCCAGCAGCTTAGGGGGGACAGGGGCTGAAAAACTGTTTTTT
CASSLGGTGAEKLFF
>once|TRBV7-9|TRBJ1-2|.
TGTGCCAGCAGCTCCAGACAGGATAACTATGGCTACACCTTC
CASSSRQDNYGYTF
>.|TRBV5-1|TRBJ2-4|.
TGCGCCAGCAGCCGAGAGCCCCAAAACATTCAGTACTTC
CASSREPQNIQYF
>.|TRBV29-1|TRBJ2-5|TRBD2
TGCAGCGTTGGACTAGCGGGTGGTTGGGAGACCCAGTACTTC
CSVGLAGGWETQYF
>once|TRBV5-4|TRBJ2-1|TRBD2
TGTGCCAGCAGCTCTGGAGCGGGGGAACACAATGAGCAGTTCTTC
CASSSGAGEHNEQFF
>.|TRBV7-2|TRBJ2-3|TRBD2
TGTGCCAGCAGCTTAGAGGAGCGGGAGGGCCGATTTTTCCCAGATACGCAGTATTTT
CASSLEEREGRFFPDTQYF
>.|TRBV13|TRBJ1-5|.
TGTGCCAGCAGCTTAGGCCTAGGGGTTGGCAATCAGCCCCAGCATTTT
CASSLGLGVGNQPQHF
>.|TRBV11-2|TRBJ2-1|TRBD1
TGTGCCAGCAGCTTAGGGGGGACAGGCATAGGCGATGAGCAGTTCTTC
CASSLGGTGIGDEQFF
>few|TRBV5-4|TRBJ2-1|TRBD2
TGTGCCAGCAGCTTGGGCGGGGGGGGGTACAATGAGCAGTTCTTC
CASSLGGGGYNEQFF
>.|TRBV7-8|TRBJ2-5|TRBD1
TGTGCCAGCATAGTACAGGGGTCGGAGACCCAGTACTTC
CASIVQGSETQYF
>few|TRBV15|TRBJ2-7|TRBD1
TGTGCCACCAGCAGTGACGCAAGGACAGGGTCCTACGAGCAGTACTTC
CATSSDARTGSYEQYF
>.|TRBV5-1|TRBJ1-2|TRBD1
TGCGCCAGCAGCTCGGGACAGCCAAGCTATGGCTACACCTTC
CASSSGQPSYGYTF
>.|TRBV7-9|TRBJ1-3|.
TGTGCCAGCAGCCCTCGGGGAAGCTCTGGAAACACCATATATTTT
CASSPRGSSGNTIYF
>.|TRBV27|TRBJ1-1|.
TGTGCCAGCAGTCTGGAGGGCCCCCCAGGGAACACTGAAGCTTTCTTT
CASSLEGPPGNTEAFF
>.|TRBV7-2|TRBJ2-2|.
TGTGCCAGCAGCATTAGCGGCGCGAACACCGGGGAGCTGTTTTTT
CASSISGANTGELFF
>.|TRBV5-1|TRBJ2-5|.
TGCGCCAGCACCCTGCGGGGCTCGTACCAAGAGACCCAGTACTTC
CASTLRGSYQETQYF
>once|TRBV4-2|TRBJ2-3|.
TGTGCCAGCAGCCCAGGGGAAGCTACAGATACGCAGTATTTT
CASSPGEATDTQYF
>.|TRBV5-1|TRBJ2-7|TRBD1
TGCGCCAGCAGCCCGGGACAGGAGGAGGCCTACGAGCAGTACTTC
CASSPGQEEAYEQYF
>.|TRBV27|TRBJ2-5|TRBD2
TGTGCCAGCACCCCCGGGACTAGCTTAGAGACCCAGTACTTC
CASTPGTSLETQYF
>.|TRBV5-1|TRBJ1-5|.
TGCGCCAGCAGCTTGCCCGCGGCCTCTTGGCAGCCCCAGCATTTT
CASSLPAASWQPQHF
>.|TRBV7-3|TRBJ1-2|TRBD1
TGTGCCAGCAGCTTGGGACAGGGGAACTATGGCTACACCTTC
CASSLGQGNYGYTF
>.|TRBV5-1|TRBJ2-1|TRBD1
TGCGCCAGCAGCTTAAGCCCACAGGGGACCTACAATGAGCAGTTCTTC
CASSLSPQGTYNEQFF
>.|TRBV5-6|TRBJ1-5|.
TGTGCCAGCAGCTTGGTACAGGATAGCAATCAGCCCCAGCATTTT
CASSLVQDSNQPQHF
>.|TRBV7-2|TRBJ1-5|TRBD1
TGTGCCAGCAGCTTACGGACAGGGGCATATCAGCCCCAGCATTTT
CASSLRTGAYQPQHF
>.|TRBV29-1|TRBJ1-5|.
TGCAGCGTTGAATCGACAGGAGAGAGCAATCAGCCCCAGCATTTT
CSVESTGESNQPQHF
>.|TRBV21-1|TRBJ2-7|.
TGTGCCAGCAGCAAAGATGGACACCCTCCCTACGAGCAGTACTTC
CASSKDGHPPYEQYF
>.|TRBV6-5|TRBJ2-1|TRBD2
TGTGCCAGCAGCCCCGGTAGCGGGGGATACAATGAGCAGTTCTTC
CASSPGSGGYNEQFF
>once|TRBV19|TRBJ1-2|.
TGTGCCAGTACAGGCGCGCGTGGCTACACCTTC
CASTGARGYTF
>.|TRBV28|TRBJ1-3|.
TGTGCCAGCAGGGACAGTAGCTCTAGAAACACCATATATTTT
CASRDSSSRNTIYF
>few|TRBV4-3|TRBJ1-2|.
TGCGCCAGCAGCCAAACTCTCGGGAAGTATGGCTACACCTTC
CASSQTLGKYGYTF
>.|TRBV2|TRBJ2-1|.
TGTGCCAGCGGGGCCCAGACAGGGAGGTACAATGAGCAGTTCTTC
CASGAQTGRYNEQFF
>.|TRBV7-9|TRBJ1-2|TRBD1
TGTGCCAGCAGCGCCGGGACAGGGGACTATGGCTACACCTTC
CASSAGTGDYGYTF
>.|TRBV29-1|TRBJ1-1|.
TGCAGCGTTGAATGGCAGGGGAACACTGAAGCTTTCTTT
CSVEWQGNTEAFF
>.|TRBV27|TRBJ2-7|TRBD1
TGTGCCAGCAGTTTAACAGGGGGCTACGAGCAGTACTTC
CASSLTGGYEQYF
>.|TRBV6-5|TRBJ2-1|TRBD2
TGTGCCAGCAGTCCCAGCGGGAAGTGGGGTAATGAGCAGTTCTTC
CASSPSGKWGNEQFF
>.|TRBV7-2|TRBJ1-5|.
TGTGCCAGCAGCTCTCGGACTGATCAGCCCCAGCATTTT
CASSSRTDQPQHF
>.|TRBV5-1|TRBJ2-5|.
TGCGCCAGCAGCTTCGGGGAGACCCAGTACTTC
CASSFGETQYF
>few|TRBV11-2|TRBJ1-2|.
TGTGCCAGCAGCTTCACGGGATCTGATGGCTACACCTTC
CASSFTGSDGYTF
>.|TRBV4-1|TRBJ1-2|.
TGCGCCAGCAGCCCCAGGGGCCGCAACTATGGCTACACCTTC
CASSPRGRNYGYTF
>.|TRBV6-1|TRBJ2-7|TRBD1
TGTGCCAGCAGTGAACAGACAGGGTATCCCTACGAGCAGTACTTC
CASSEQTGYPYEQYF
>.|TRBV4-3|TRBJ2-7|.
TGCGCCAGCAGCCAAGAGGCGGGGGCCGGTTTCTACGAGCAGTACTTC
CASSQEAGAGFYEQYF
>.|TRBV5-6|TRBJ1-5|TRBD1
TGTGCCAGCAGCTTCGGACAGGGGGGAGAGCCCCAGCATTTT
CASSFGQGGEPQHF
>.|TRBV5-1|TRBJ1-1|.
TGCGCCAGCAGCCCCTGGACTGGGAATACTGAAGCTTTCTTT
CASSPWTGNTEAFF